A selection of T cell receptor beta chains follows, all from one sample in a study of T cells in localized non-small cell lung cancer. Clones were read by immunoSEQ multiplex PCR, and TCRdb kept only the in-frame ones, dropping some. Here the sample spans fewer than 35,000 clones, around nine tenths being singletons. The input for sequencing was peripheral blood, taken before any cancer treatment. Every receptor here comes from a female donor at least 60 years old with stage I lung adenocarcinoma. Each CDR3 is given with its conserved first and last residue. Each record gives: J gene, D gene, V gene, clone size, CDR3 protein, CDR3 DNA. D genes are given only for firm matches. Size is omitted from some rows. Given values are once, few, many or a class for expanded clones.

j_call: TRBJ2-3
d_call: TRBD2
v_call: TRBV2
clone_size: NA
cdr3_aa: CASSIGTSGTQYF
cdr3_nt: TGTGCCAGCAGTATCGGGACTAGTGGAACGCAGTATTTT

j_call: TRBJ2-1
d_call: NA
v_call: TRBV15
clone_size: NA
cdr3_aa: CATSRPTGPYNEQFF
cdr3_nt: TGTGCCACCAGCAGACCCACAGGACCTTACAATGAGCAGTTCTTC

j_call: TRBJ2-7
d_call: NA
v_call: TRBV18
clone_size: NA
cdr3_aa: CASSPDRSFYEQYF
cdr3_nt: TGTGCCAGCTCACCTGACAGGTCCTTCTACGAGCAGTACTTC

j_call: TRBJ2-1
d_call: NA
v_call: TRBV19
clone_size: NA
cdr3_aa: CASSIAAGAYNEQFF
cdr3_nt: TGTGCCAGTAGTATAGCCGCAGGTGCCTACAATGAGCAGTTCTTC

j_call: TRBJ2-7
d_call: NA
v_call: TRBV4-3
clone_size: NA
cdr3_aa: CASSQERDPTYEQYF
cdr3_nt: TGCGCCAGCAGCCAAGAACGGGATCCTACCTACGAGCAGTACTTC

j_call: TRBJ1-3
d_call: TRBD1
v_call: TRBV9
clone_size: NA
cdr3_aa: CASSVVAGGFGNTIYF
cdr3_nt: TGTGCCAGCAGCGTAGTGGCAGGGGGCTTTGGAAACACCATATATTTT

j_call: TRBJ2-3
d_call: NA
v_call: TRBV28
clone_size: NA
cdr3_aa: CASSLTGSSTDTQYF
cdr3_nt: TGTGCCAGCAGTTTAACAGGGTCTAGCACAGATACGCAGTATTTT

j_call: TRBJ1-1
d_call: NA
v_call: TRBV4-3
clone_size: NA
cdr3_aa: CASSQDAAGNTEAFF
cdr3_nt: TGCGCCAGCAGCCAAGACGCGGCTGGAAACACTGAAGCTTTCTTT

j_call: TRBJ2-2
d_call: TRBD2
v_call: TRBV7-2
clone_size: once
cdr3_aa: CASSLSRASGVAGELFF
cdr3_nt: TGTGCCAGCAGCTTATCCCGGGCTAGCGGGGTAGCCGGGGAGCTGTTTTTT

j_call: TRBJ1-1
d_call: TRBD1
v_call: TRBV6-1
clone_size: NA
cdr3_aa: CASSESQGVNTEAFF
cdr3_nt: TGTGCCAGCAGTGAAAGCCAGGGGGTAAACACTGAAGCTTTCTTT

j_call: TRBJ2-7
d_call: TRBD1
v_call: TRBV7-2
clone_size: NA
cdr3_aa: CASSIGQGHDEQYF
cdr3_nt: TGTGCCAGCAGCATCGGACAGGGTCACGACGAGCAGTACTTC

j_call: TRBJ1-1
d_call: NA
v_call: TRBV5-4
clone_size: NA
cdr3_aa: CASSLAGRGGWTEAFF
cdr3_nt: TGTGCCAGCAGCTTGGCCGGGCGAGGGGGATGGACTGAAGCTTTCTTT

j_call: TRBJ2-6
d_call: NA
v_call: TRBV27
clone_size: NA
cdr3_aa: CASSLSGANVLTF
cdr3_nt: TGTGCCAGCAGTTTGTCTGGGGCCAACGTCCTGACTTTC

j_call: TRBJ2-3
d_call: NA
v_call: TRBV29-1
clone_size: NA
cdr3_aa: CSVESGDAIDTQYF
cdr3_nt: TGCAGCGTTGAATCCGGGGACGCGATAGATACGCAGTATTTT

j_call: TRBJ2-1
d_call: TRBD2
v_call: TRBV4-3
clone_size: few
cdr3_aa: CASRLTSGRGNEQFF
cdr3_nt: TGCGCCAGCAGGCTGACTAGCGGGAGAGGCAATGAGCAGTTCTTC

j_call: TRBJ2-3
d_call: TRBD2
v_call: TRBV9
clone_size: NA
cdr3_aa: CASSFIAGEDTRYF
cdr3_nt: TGTGCCAGCAGCTTCATAGCGGGAGAGGATACGCGGTATTTT

j_call: TRBJ2-7
d_call: TRBD1
v_call: TRBV7-2
clone_size: NA
cdr3_aa: CASSLVLGTGSEQYF
cdr3_nt: TGTGCCAGCAGCTTAGTATTAGGGACAGGGTCCGAGCAGTACTTC

j_call: TRBJ2-7
d_call: TRBD2
v_call: TRBV4-1
clone_size: NA
cdr3_aa: CASRSTGTSVYEQYF
cdr3_nt: TGCGCCAGCAGGTCGACCGGGACTAGTGTCTACGAGCAGTACTTC

j_call: TRBJ2-2
d_call: NA
v_call: TRBV7-9
clone_size: NA
cdr3_aa: CASSLGDSGTGELFF
cdr3_nt: TGTGCCAGCAGCTTAGGGGACAGCGGGACCGGGGAGCTGTTTTTT

j_call: TRBJ2-7
d_call: NA
v_call: TRBV6-6
clone_size: NA
cdr3_aa: CASSSDQTSQQYF
cdr3_nt: TGTGCCAGCAGTTCGGACCAGACCTCCCAGCAGTACTTC

j_call: TRBJ2-3
d_call: NA
v_call: TRBV18
clone_size: NA
cdr3_aa: CASSLYSTDTQYF
cdr3_nt: TGTGCCAGCTCCCTGTATAGCACAGATACGCAGTATTTT